This TCR beta chain came from a study of cytomegalovirus exposure and HLA in healthy donors (dated by TCRdb to 2016 to 2017). A note on the overall study: An earlier analysis of around 600 of the donors reported roughly 300 Gb of sequence data and roughly 100 million unique TCR beta sequences from about 180 million T cells. Around 330 gigabases of sequencing data and 70 million to 95 million unique TCR sequences made up an early release that covered some 640 HLA-typed donors. Of the approximately 370 genotyped donors, 81% were placed in the genetic ancestry cluster associated with self-reported Caucasian donors. The study was designed to test whether signatures of past pathogen exposure could be identified by cataloging public T cell receptors. The T cell repertoires of around 730 subjects were profiled by immunosequencing and related to cytomegalovirus serostatus. A separate validation cohort of approximately 120 different subjects was used in addition to the 666-subject first cohort. To predict cytomegalovirus infection status, the study brought together high-throughput TCR immunosequencing, statistical association of individual TCRs with disease status, and machine learning. To study patterns of TCR occurrence, a later analysis re-analyzed previously published TCR beta repertoires from several hundred donors and added high-resolution HLA genotyping. The later analysis used no new phenotypic data to find candidate immune exposures, relying instead on TCR beta sequences and their occurrence across donors. In an earlier analysis of roughly 600 of the donors, high-throughput TCR beta sequencing was used to judge whether each TCR beta V gene segment behaved as functional or pseudogenic. Donor age, sex, ethnicity and CMV serostatus were collected together with the repertoire data. A later genetic analysis used genome-wide SNP genotypes for 398 of the 666 donors, treating that subset as a discovery cohort. All discovery cohort repertoires had been generated using a single sequencing platform. Both class I and class II loci were covered by HLA typing, at four-digit resolution. The number of donors typed differed by locus, with 629-630 for A, B, C, DRB1 and DQB1, more than 500 for DQA1, approximately 580 for DPA1, and around 460 for DPB1. Roughly five DR-DQ haplotypes were handled as single units for association and clustering, since linkage in the cohort was strong. Among around 400 genotyped donors of the cohort, an average of around 250,000 unique TCR beta nucleotide sequences was sequenced per donor, of which about 18% were non-productive.

The investigation overall reported the following: According to a later analysis, parvovirus B19, influenza, CMV and Epstein-Barr virus appeared linked to several top co-occurrence clusters. In both the original and validation cohorts, the classifier was reported to diagnose cytomegalovirus status with high specificity and sensitivity. Because some donors lacked HLA typing at each locus, the association tests relied only on the typed subset. Compared with the approximately 720-donor mean, donors in an Asian-associated ancestry cluster had fewer N-insertions in productive TCRs, according to a later genetic analysis. Presence/absence analyses assumed roughly uniform sequencing depth across donors, an assumption that may not hold. For the cohort, immune exposure information was limited to CMV serostatus. A cluster of highly shared sequence variants was judged likely to represent a technical artifact of the sequencing pipeline. Because the 87-base-pair reads could not distinguish some IMGT-functional V segments, including TRBV6-2 and TRBV6-3, those segments were excluded. In a later analysis, HLA-associated TCR beta chains showed more clonal expansion and lower generation probabilities than non-associated chains that were equally common. In a later analysis, the rate of TCR association differed among HLA loci, with DRB1 alleles having the most associated TCRs and HLA-C alleles having the fewest. Only TCR beta chains were sequenced in this cohort, and the absence of alpha or paired-chain data limited detectable features. In the study, approximately 160 TCR beta chains were listed as associated with cytomegalovirus. A further reported finding was that TCR beta sequences accurately predicted the HLA-A and HLA-B alleles for most subjects in the first cohort. Across donors, most TCR sequences were observed very rarely, whereas some public TCRs were present in many individuals. Broadly in line with IMGT annotations, most TCR beta V segments showed up in productive rearrangements about 87% or about 30% of the time in an earlier analysis of several hundred of the donors. In a later analysis, most CMV-associated TCR beta chains were found to appear HLA-restricted, with HLA associations seemingly driven largely by CMV exposure. The earlier analysis of some 560 of the donors excluded roughly 17 rarely observed V segments, including chromosome 9 orphons, because counts were too low. A later genetic analysis associated a missense DCLRE1C variant with V-gene and J-gene trimming of TCR beta chains, and an independent cohort replicated the association. It was suggested by the authors that the approach could potentially be generalized to other disease states and immunological phenotypes. Three of the identified cytomegalovirus-associated TCR beta chains were confirmed in vitro to be specific for cytomegalovirus antigens. When HLA alleles, especially DR and DQ, strongly co-occurred, TCR associations were difficult to assign to individual alleles. Linkage disequilibrium might explain the correlated functional status among segregating V segments, but an unknown experimental factor could not be ruled out. A later analysis associated some 17,000 TCR beta sequences with specific HLA alleles at a false discovery rate of 0.05.

In total, approximately 700 healthy bone marrow donors made up the cohort. All cohort members were sampled while nominally healthy, although unrecorded immune exposures were likely present. The donor was CMV seronegative and belonged to the group of around 350 seronegative cohort members. A peripheral blood sample was provided by each donor, and peripheral blood mononuclear cells were used for TCR beta sequencing. The Qiagen DNeasy Blood Extraction Kit was used to extract genomic DNA from the blood cell samples. V ends up 0 bases short and J 11 bases short, with an unmatched junction base count of 10. CDR1 is given as SNHLY and CDR2 as FYNNEI, both from the germline V gene. The CDR3 sequence holds 15 residues, the cysteine and phenylalanine included. The CDR3 DNA has 45 bases and is translated from base 1. Library method: the immunoSEQ multiplex PCR assay. The multiplex PCR relied on a mix of 60 forward primers for TCR Vbeta segments and 13 reverse primers for TCR Jbeta segments. Amplification of the CDR3 region of rearranged TCR beta genes was performed with a multiplex PCR assay on genomic DNA. The Illumina HiSeq System was used to sequence the amplified TCR beta libraries as 87-base-pair reads. Per the source publication's procedure: Across the roughly 600 repertoires, a later analysis counted approximately 75 million unique TCR beta chains, around 11 million of which were shared by at least two donors. Raw reads were error-corrected and collapsed into unique sequences with a nearest-neighbor algorithm that merged closely related sequences to remove PCR and sequencing errors. To assign V, D and J gene segments, CDR3 sequences were aligned to IMGT reference sequences. Each retained sequence needed at least a six-nucleotide match to both a V gene segment and a J gene segment. A rearrangement counted as productive if the CDR3 had no stop codons and remained in frame with V and J, and every other rearrangement counted as non-productive. Following IMGT convention, CDR3 was defined as the stretch from the second conserved V-encoded cysteine up to the conserved J-encoded phenylalanine. Sequences without an unambiguous match to a single V gene segment were excluded from the earlier analysis of 500 to 700 of the donors. An earlier analysis of just under 600 of the donors called V segments functional above 56.7% productive rearrangements and segregating when the between-donor standard deviation exceeded 5%. A statistical classification framework was built for diagnosing cytomegalovirus status from the catalog of TCR beta chain sequences. A later analysis assigned V and J genes by comparing TCR nucleotide sequences with IMGT/GENE-DB human TR gene sequences. In a later analysis, CDR3 sequences and most-parsimonious VDJ recombination scenarios were assigned using the TCRdist pipeline. In a later analysis, each TCR beta chain was defined by its CDR3 amino acid sequence together with its V-gene family, and reads lacking a unique V-gene family were excluded. As a way to deal with suspected cross-contamination and a sequencing artifact, a later analysis dropped roughly 620 nucleotide sequences that were highly shared and had low generation probability. For each public chain, a later analysis derived a clonal expansion index from normalized ranks of inferred template counts within each repertoire. In a later analysis, generation probabilities were computed using a VDJ recombination model fitted to out-of-frame rearrangements, and the results were checked against IGoR. In a later analysis, hypergeometric tests were used to score TCR-TCR, TCR-HLA and TCR-CMV co-occurrence, with a repertoire-size bias correction applied to TCR pairs. To estimate false discovery rates, a later analysis permuted the HLA or CMV assignments 20 times. In a later analysis, co-occurring TCRs were grouped with DBSCAN, and TCRdist sequence similarity was added when clustering was performed within HLA-allele-positive subsets. For co-occurrence clustering, repertoires with fewer than 30,000 or more than 120,000 public chains were excluded, along with five repertoires with anomalous nucleotide sharing. The source is immuneACCESS, and TCRdb retained only in-frame sequences with V and J called. Part of the clones is not carried over; for the studies checked, unresolved V genes explain less than half of this, and the remainder is unexplained. D and trimming were read from the DNA, whereas the V and J calls and clone size are those reported in that table. For this sample there are around 140,000 clones; over 70% appear just once. About 7% of the sample is taken by the ten largest.

This clone was detected a few times. What this receptor recognizes is not known. No much larger clone exists at a distance of one base, and base qualities are not known. The TCR sequence derives from a man between 25 and 39 years old in good health and CMV-seronegative. The chain joins TRBV2 to TRBJ1-1, with 9 bases matching TRBD1. Material for sequencing was PBMCs. The nucleotide sequence is TGTGCCAGCAGTGAAGCGCCGACGGGACAGGGTATCGCTTTCTTT. This codes for CASSEAPTGQGIAFF.